These 28 T cell receptor beta chains were all obtained from the same sample, sequenced in a study of CD8+ T cells in alopecia areata. Following RNA extraction, reverse transcription yielded cDNA that acted as the sequencing template. Clones were read by immunoSEQ multiplex PCR, and TCRdb kept only the in-frame ones, dropping some. This repertoire lists approximately 300,000 clones without singletons; roughly 1.2% sits in the top ten. The pooled cutaneous lymph node cells were sorted using several markers (CD4, CD8alpha, NKG2D, NKG2ACE and others). Sequencing was done on a sample of CD4+ T cells sorted from a lymph node. Every receptor here comes from a C3H/HeJ mouse with alopecia areata. For this strain, the MHC haplotype corresponds to H2-k.

This clone has only a few counts. Gene names and germline match the mouse. The read gets to within 4 residues of the CDR3 end, and the germline J gene fills in the rest. V is TRBV13-3 and J is TRBJ2-2, with D hard to call. From germline, CDR1 is NNHDY and CDR2 SYVADS. The V gene lost 1 base and the J gene lost 0 bases, with 13 bases spanning the gap. This CDR3 is 17 amino acids long. The sequenced CDR3 bases are TGTGCCAGCAGTGATCGTGGCTGGAGTGCAAACACCGGG. Protein product: CASSDRGWSANTG. The whole CDR3 sequence is CASSDRGWSANTGQLYF.

Comment on this clone: The genes and germline here are from mouse. Read coverage stops 4 residues before the CDR3 terminus; the germline J gene supplies the remainder. The chain employs TRBV1 and TRBJ2-5, with 9 bases identical to TRBD1. The CDR3 consists of 15 residues. Germline V lookup: CDR1 NSQYPW, CDR2 LRSPGD (reference sequence). The CDR3: CTCSAVGQGGDTQYF. The CDR3 DNA, read in part, is TGCACCTGCAGTGCAGTGGGACAGGGCGGAGAC.

Turning to this clone: Gene names and germline match the mouse. The sequence runs out 3 residues before the end of the CDR3; the remainder is reconstructed from the germline J gene. V usage is TRBV19 and J usage is TRBJ1-6; D ambiguous. TRBJ1-6 is an open reading frame whose function is uncertain. This CDR3 has 13 amino acids. The ends were cut back, 3 bases at V and 4 bases at J, with 5 bases in the middle. Germline CDR1 reads FNHDT; CDR2 reads SITEND (reference sequence). This CDR3 reads CASSRHYNSPLYF. The DNA read from the CDR3 is TGTGCCAGCAGTAGACATTATAATTCGCCC.

Notes on this clone: The gene symbols are mouse symbols. With the read ending 4 residues before the CDR3 end, the germline J gene is used to fill in that end. Distinct nucleotide sequences in the sample also encode this CDR3. This chain joins TRBV31 and TRBJ2-3; 8 nucleotides line up with TRBD2. Looked up from germline, CDR1 is GKSSPN and CDR2 is SITVG. The trim removed 0 bases at V and 3 bases at J, leaving 5 bases unmatched. This CDR3 is built from 15 residues. CDR3 DNA, as far as it was read: TGTGCCTGGAGTCTAGGGGGGGCGCGAGCAGAA. It specifies CAWSLGGARAE. The entire CDR3 reads CAWSLGGARAETLYF.

As concerns this clone: Mouse names are used for the genes. From the germline J gene comes the end of the CDR3, since the read stops 4 residues before it. The chain uses TRBV29 and TRBJ2-4, with 10 positions matching TRBD1. Losses at the gene ends were 5 bases for V and 0 bases for J; bases not matched to a gene: 5. CDR1 MSHET and CDR2 SYDVDS come from the germline V gene. This CDR3 has 16 residues. The CDR3 spells CASSRQGAVSQNTLYF. The DNA read from the CDR3 is TGTGCTAGCAGTAGACAGGGGGCGGTTAGTCAAAAC. Drawing the rest from reference TRBV29 and TRBJ2-4, the complete variable domain is DMKVTQMPRYLIKRMGENVLLECGQDMSHETMYWYRQDPGLGLQLIYISYDVDSNSEGDIPKGYRVSRKKREHFSLILDSAKTNQTSVYFCASSRQGAVSQNTLYFGAGTRLSVL.

This clone came up a few times. Mouse germline and gene names are used. The read falls 4 residues short of the CDR3 end, and the missing part is taken from the germline J gene. This sequence joins TRBV13-1 and TRBJ2-4; the D gene is possibly TRBD1 (6 bases). Germline CDR1 is NSHNY and CDR2 is SYGAGN. The CDR3 runs 13 residues. CDR3 residues: CASSDSRGNTLYF. Incomplete CDR3 DNA: TGTGCCAGCAGTGATTCCAGGGGAAAC.

A remark on this clone: The gene symbols are mouse symbols. The read comes to an end 4 residues before the CDR3 does, leaving the germline J gene to fill in the end. The chain is built from TRBV1 and TRBJ2-5; D remains unclear. Germline CDR1 and CDR2: NSQYPW and LRSPGD (reference sequence). The CDR3 is 14 amino acids. The V and J ends lost 1 base and 3 bases respectively, with 8 bases between them. CDR3 amino acids: CTCSAGQTQDTQYF. The CDR3 DNA, read in part, is TGCACCTGCAGTGCAGGCCAGACTCAAGAC.

This clone was recorded a few times. Gene names denote mouse genes. Other DNA sequences in this specimen translate into the identical CDR3. CDR3 residues: CASGGQDQDTQYF. The CDR3 bases that were read are TGTGCCAGCGGTGGACAGGATCAAGAC. V is TRBV13-2 and J is TRBJ2-5; weak D call: TRBD1 (6 bases). The read finishes 4 residues shy of the CDR3 end, and the germline J gene is used to complete it. The CDR3 consists of 13 residues. Trimming shortened V by 3 bases and J by 3 bases, and 8 bases separated the two germline ends. CDR1 is NNHNN and CDR2 is SYGAGS in the germline V gene (reference sequence).

In its sample, this clone was seen a few times. Mouse germline and gene names are used. The CDR3 end falls 4 residues outside the read, so it is completed with the germline J gene. The J gene is TRBJ2-2, the V gene TRBV5; TRBD1 aligns across 10 bases. CDR1 is LGHNA, CDR2 YNLKQL, per germline (reference sequence). The CDR3 has 16 residues. V dropped 0 bases and J dropped 4; count of bases not matched to a gene: 2. Partial CDR3 DNA: TGTGCCAGCAGCCAAGAGGGACAGGGGTTCACCGGG. Amino acids: CASSQEGQGFTG. In full, the CDR3 is CASSQEGQGFTGQLYF.

This clone was seen a few times. Mouse gene names apply. The CDR3 end lies 4 residues beyond the end of the read and is filled in from the germline J gene. The chain has TRBV17 and TRBJ2-5, with 7 bases lining up with TRBD1. V gave up 3 bases and J gave up 0 bases; unmatched junction bases: 6. This CDR3 is 16 amino acids long. Germline lookup yields CDR1 MNHDT and CDR2 YYDKIL. CDR3 sequence reads: CASSSPQGVNQDTQYF. CDR3 bases read: TGTGCTAGCAGTAGCCCGCAGGGGGTTAACCAAGAC.

This clone was picked up a small number of times. Gene names refer to mouse genes. The read comes to an end 4 residues before the CDR3 does, leaving the germline J gene to fill in the end. This chain uses TRBV13-2 with TRBJ2-3; D call uncertain. Germline values: CDR1 NNHNN, CDR2 SYGAGS (reference sequence). The CDR3 runs 13 residues. The V gene lost 0 bases and the J gene lost 1 base, with 3 bases spanning the gap. CDR3 bases read: TGTGCCAGCGGTGATGAGGGTGCAGAA. Protein: CASGDEGAE. In full, the CDR3 reads CASGDEGAETLYF.

This clone was found many times. Germline and genes here are mouse. At the DNA level, this CDR3 is encoded by other sequences in the same sample as well. CDR3 in amino acids: CASSIGTANSDYTF. CDR3 DNA (partial): TGTGCCAGCAGTATCGGGACAGCAAACTCC. V gene TRBV19 combines with J gene TRBJ1-2; 7 bases are a match to TRBD1. The CDR3 extends 4 residues past the end of the read, so its final part is completed from the germline J gene. This CDR3 region has 14 residues. CDR1 is FNHDT and CDR2 is SITEND in the germline V gene (reference sequence). V shed 2 bases, J shed 0 bases, and the junction held 1 base outside the gene matches.

The sample holds many counts of this clone. The germline and genes are mouse ones. The CDR3 goes on 4 residues after the read ends, and that part is filled in from the germline J gene. Distinct nucleotide sequences in the sample also encode this CDR3. This rearrangement joins TRBV19 to TRBJ2-1; 11 nucleotides line up with TRBD1. Germline CDR1 FNHDT, CDR2 SITEND (reference sequence). The CDR3 has 13 amino acids. This CDR3 is CASRDRGRAEQFF. The covered CDR3 bases are TGTGCCAGCAGGGACAGGGGGCGAGCT.

This clone was seen only a few times. These gene names are mouse names. The missing CDR3 end, 4 residues past where the read stops, is filled in from the germline J gene. Different DNA sequences within this sample yield the same CDR3. V and J are TRBV19 and TRBJ2-7; 10 bases align to TRBD1. There are 15 residues in the CDR3. With 2 bases clipped from V and 3 bases from J, the junction kept 5 bases outside the gene matches. Germline lookup yields CDR1 FNHDT and CDR2 SITEND (reference sequence). The CDR3: CASSISGTGVYEQYF. The CDR3 DNA, read in part, is TGTGCCAGCAGTATCAGTGGGACAGGGGTCTAT.

This clone was counted only a few times. The listed genes are named as in mouse. The read finishes 4 residues shy of the CDR3 end, and the germline J gene is used to complete it. The chain has TRBV29 and TRBJ2-3, with D unclear. The CDR3 covers 15 residues. V lost 0 bases and J lost 0, with 7 bases in between. Germline V CDR1 and CDR2: MSHET, SYDVDS. The CDR3 loop reads CASSLSGSSAETLYF. CDR3 DNA, as far as it was read: TGTGCTAGCAGTTTATCAGGGTCTAGTGCAGAA. The full variable domain, with the rest looked up from reference TRBV29 and TRBJ2-3, is DMKVTQMPRYLIKRMGENVLLECGQDMSHETMYWYRQDPGLGLQLIYISYDVDSNSEGDIPKGYRVSRKKREHFSLILDSAKTNQTSVYFCASSLSGSSAETLYFGSGTRLTVL.

This clone has only a few counts. The gene symbols are mouse symbols. The CDR3 end is not reached by the read, which stops 4 residues before it; the germline J gene fills it in. V gene TRBV13-3 combines with J gene TRBJ1-2; TRBD1 agrees at 11 bases. CDR1 and CDR2 (germline): NNHDY, SYVADS. The CDR3 sequence is 16 residues long. J was trimmed by 2 bases and V by 0 bases; bases with no gene match: 3. Here the CDR3 reads CASSDGDRGGNSDYTF. The sequenced CDR3 bases are TGTGCCAGCAGTGATGGGGACAGGGGGGGGAACTCC.

This clone was found a few times. Gene names denote mouse genes. Sequencing ends 4 residues short of the CDR3 end; the germline J gene provides the rest. The rearrangement links TRBV13-1 to TRBJ1-1, with a weak D call TRBD1 (6 bases). The CDR3 extends over 13 amino acids. The germline CDR1 and CDR2 sequences are NSHNY and SYGAGN. The covered CDR3 bases are TGTGCCAGCAGTGATGGCCGGGACAAA. Its protein is CASSDGRDK. The full CDR3 is CASSDGRDKEVFF.

This clone was counted between two and nine times. Gene and germline names: mouse. The sequence runs out 4 residues before the end of the CDR3; the remainder is reconstructed from the germline J gene. This chain joins TRBV29 and TRBJ1-2; D unresolved. The CDR3 extends over 11 amino acids. CDR1 and CDR2 (germline): MSHET, SYDVDS. The germline V and J ends were trimmed by 6 bases and 4 bases, with 6 bases remaining between them. This CDR3 reads CASSPISDYTF. CDR3 bases read: TGTGCTAGCAGCCCAATCTCC.

About this clone itself: Gene names and germline match the mouse. Coverage ceases 4 residues before the CDR3 finishes, and the germline J gene fills in the end. This chain uses TRBV12-1 with TRBJ2-4; 10 bases match TRBD2. V shed 0 bases and J 3 bases; nucleotides not matched to a gene: 8. CDR3 length equals 17 residues. The germline gives CDR1 SGHSN, CDR2 HYEKVE. The sequenced CDR3 bases are TGTGCCAGCTCTCTCGGGCTGGGGGGGCGCCGACAAAAC. Encoded protein: CASSLGLGGRRQN. The entire CDR3 protein is CASSLGLGGRRQNTLYF.

Notes on this clone: Any gene name here is a mouse gene name. Coverage ceases 4 residues before the CDR3 finishes, and the germline J gene fills in the end. The chain recombines TRBV5 with TRBJ2-5, with 8 nucleotides matching TRBD1. The CDR3 length is 15 residues. Germline V lookup: CDR1 LGHNA, CDR2 YNLKQL (reference sequence). The CDR3 reads CASSQGPRGRDTQYF. The covered CDR3 bases are TGTGCCAGCAGCCAAGGCCCCAGGGGGCGAGAC.

To note about this clone: Just one base apart from a much larger clone, this may be a read error. The gene symbols are mouse symbols. At the DNA level, this CDR3 is encoded by other sequences in the same sample as well. CDR3: CTCSADSQDTQYF. CDR3 DNA, as far as it was read: TGCACCTGCAGTGCAGACAGTCAAGAC. This sequence joins TRBV1 and TRBJ2-5; D is unresolved. The sequenced fragment ends 4 residues before the CDR3 boundary, so the rest is inferred from the germline J gene. Germline V gene sequence: CDR1 NSQYPW, CDR2 LRSPGD (reference sequence). Trimming stripped 0 bases from V and 3 bases from J, with 4 bases between. CDR3 length equals 13 residues.

With regard to this clone: Gene names and germline refer to mouse. The CDR3 DNA, read in part, is TGTGCCAGCCGAAACCGGACAGGGGGAAGGGAC. It codes for CASRNRTGGRD. Given in full, the CDR3 is CASRNRTGGRDTQYF. The rearrangement uses TRBV19 and TRBJ2-5; 10 bases map to TRBD1. The read halts 4 residues ahead of the CDR3 end, with the missing end drawn from the germline J gene. The CDR3 consists of 15 residues. Germline loops: CDR1 FNHDT, CDR2 SITEND (reference sequence). Variable domain in full (rest from reference TRBV19 and TRBJ2-5): GGIITQTPKFLIGQEGQKLTLKCQQNFNHDTMYWYRQDSGKGLRLIYYSITENDLQKGDLSEGYDASREKKSSFSLTVTSAQKNEMAVFLCASRNRTGGRDTQYFGPGTRLLVL.

This clone was recorded a few times. Gene labels here are mouse ones. Read data end 4 residues before the CDR3 end; the end is taken from the germline J gene. V usage is TRBV31 and J usage is TRBJ1-1, with 10 bases matching TRBD1. CDR1 GKSSPN and CDR2 SITVG come from the germline V gene. V shed 5 bases and J 1 base; nucleotides not matched to a gene: 1. This CDR3 spans 13 amino acids. The CDR3 DNA, read in part, is TGTGCCTGGTGGACAGGGGGGAACACA. Amino acids: CAWWTGGNT. The whole CDR3 sequence is CAWWTGGNTEVFF.

Concerning this clone: Mouse names are used for the genes. The sequence runs out 4 residues before the end of the CDR3; the remainder is reconstructed from the germline J gene. This chain uses TRBV5 with TRBJ2-2; possibly TRBD1 for D (6 bases). This CDR3 is 17 amino acids long. The germline V and J ends were trimmed by 3 bases and 0 bases, with 14 bases remaining between them. The germline CDR1 and CDR2 sequences are LGHNA and YNLKQL (reference sequence). The CDR3 region is CASSHLRDNANTGQLYF. The CDR3 bases that were read are TGTGCCAGCAGCCACCTCCGGGACAATGCAAACACCGGG.

This clone showed up just a few times. Gene labels here are mouse ones. The read finishes 4 residues shy of the CDR3 end, and the germline J gene is used to complete it. The chain combines TRBV3 with TRBJ1-1; TRBD1 matches at 8 bases. Germline lookup yields CDR1 SNHLY and CDR2 FYNGKV (reference sequence). CDR3 length equals 14 residues. V lost 3 bases and J lost 4; bases outside the gene matches: 4. Partial CDR3 DNA: TGTGCCAGCAGCTTGACAGGGGATGTCACA. Amino acids: CASSLTGDVT. The full CDR3 is CASSLTGDVTEVFF. The whole variable domain, filled in from reference TRBV3 and TRBJ1-1, reads GPKVLQIPSHQIIDMGQMVTLNCDPVSNHLYFYWYKQILGQQMEFLVNFYNGKVMEKSKLFKDQFSVERPDGSYFTLKIQPTALEDSAVYFCASSLTGDVTEVFFGKGTRLTVV.

On this clone: Gene names refer to mouse genes. The read falls 4 residues short of the CDR3 end, and the missing part is taken from the germline J gene. V usage is TRBV2 and J usage is TRBJ2-2; D unresolved. Germline CDR1 LGHNA, CDR2 YSYQKL. This CDR3 is 15 amino acids long. Trimming cost V 0 bases and J 1 base, with 6 bases left between them. CDR3 bases read: TGTGCCAGCAGCCAAGATTGGGTAAACACCGGG. This encodes CASSQDWVNTG. The complete CDR3 sequence is CASSQDWVNTGQLYF.

In the case of this clone: Any gene name here is a mouse gene name. The sample holds other DNA sequences that translate to the same CDR3. This chain's CDR3 is CASSRDNSAETLYF. The CDR3 DNA, read in part, is TGTGCCAGCAGCCGGGACAATAGTGCAGAA. V usage is TRBV5 and J usage is TRBJ2-3; maybe TRBD1 (6 bases). The CDR3 is cut off 4 residues early in the read; its end comes from the germline J gene. The CDR3 runs to 14 residues. V lost 4 bases and J lost 0, with 8 bases in between. The germline CDR1 and CDR2 sequences are LGHNA and YNLKQL (reference sequence).

Remarks on this clone: Gene names and germline match the mouse. The read gets to within 4 residues of the CDR3 end, and the germline J gene fills in the rest. The chain has TRBV1 and TRBJ2-7; 9 bases are a match to TRBD1. Germline-derived CDR1 and CDR2 are NSQYPW and LRSPGD (reference sequence). Trimming cost V 3 bases and J 2 bases; bases outside gene matches: 5. The CDR3 runs to 15 residues. The covered CDR3 bases are TGCACCTGCAGTGCGCCGACAGGGGGAACCTAT. Translating it yields CTCSAPTGGTY. The whole CDR3 sequence is CTCSAPTGGTYEQYF.